This T cell receptor beta chain was sequenced during a study of blood T cell repertoires in COVID-19 (dated by TCRdb to the early 2020s). With regard to the full study: Collaborator samples came from the United States, Italy and Spain and covered acute and convalescent phases of COVID-19. The material from the prospective study consisted of cDNA or gDNA derived from T cells, B-cell-depleted T cells, or PBMCs. The dataset comprised deeply sampled blood TCRbeta repertoires from subjects exposed to, actively infected with, or recovered from COVID-19. A freely available public database, intended as a resource for researchers studying the immune response to SARS-CoV-2, is where the repertoires were released. Samples were obtained from the ongoing ImmuneRACE study (first 160 participants) and from roughly 1,300 subjects provided by 6 global collaborators. A de-identified subject ID, COVID-19 status, age in years and sex were almost always included in the sample metadata. Where available, HLA class I and class II types were taken from metadata supplied by the sample provider and were not determined by assay-based typing. On the study overall, not on this receptor specifically: The quantity of clinical and demographic metadata differed by source and by participant and was supplied without curation.

Of note for this clone: This clone's antigen is unknown. Per-nucleotide qualities are absent, and no much larger clonotype sits a single base away.

TCRbeta CDR3 regions were amplified from genomic DNA using the immunoSEQ Assay, a bias-controlled multiplex PCR. Concerning the study's data processing: The number of nucleated cells in each sample was estimated by amplification of reference gene primers within the assay. Sequence reads were collapsed and filtered to measure the absolute abundance of every unique TCRbeta CDR3 rearrangement. For each sample, productive Simpson clonality was calculated as the square root of Simpson's diversity index over productive rearrangements. The clones in this table, taken by TCRdb from immuneACCESS, are in-frame only. Not every clone is retained; where verified, under half of the shortfall comes from an unresolved V gene, and the cause of the rest is unknown. V and J calls and clone size are given by that table; D and trimming were obtained from the DNA. The table for this sample lists some 300,000 clones; around 89% of them were counted only once. Approximately 0.98% of the sample lies in the top ten.

Between the V and J ends, shortened by 3 bases and 6 bases respectively, the junction contains 15 bases. Reading the germline V gene (reference sequence) gives CDR1 LNHNV and CDR2 YYDKDF. The CDR3 starts with the cysteine, ends with the phenylalanine, and has 15 residues. Of all the DNA, just the CDR3 is kept, 45 bases in frame from base 1. In Seattle, one collaborating source enrolled patients while the infection was active and tracked those patients longitudinally over the course of disease. Whole blood was collected in K2EDTA tubes by collaborating institutions according to the institutions' own protocols. Collaborator samples were shipped for TCRbeta analysis as frozen whole blood, isolated PBMCs, or DNA extracted from either sample type.

The TCR comes from a woman aged 40 to 55 with COVID-19, enrolled during active disease. The sample consisted of peripheral blood. The rearranged segments are TRBV15 and TRBJ2-1; D gene: possibly TRBD1, on 6 matching bases. The DNA sequence is as follows: TGTGCCACCAGCAGGACCTTGGGGGCTCGCAATGAGCAGTTCTTC. This encodes CATSRTLGARNEQFF.